The 27 T cell receptor beta chains given below trace back to one sample, sequenced in a study of blood T cell repertoires in COVID-19. TCRdb keeps only in-frame clones here, not all; method: immunoSEQ multiplex PCR. Of about 48,000 clones in the sample, 65% to 90% were seen once. Sequencing was done on a sample of peripheral blood. The receptors shown here come from an elderly woman with acute or convalescent COVID-19.

This chain connects TRBV7-3 to TRBJ1-2; 7 bases agree with TRBD1. The CDR3 loop spans 14 amino acids. Per germline, CDR1 SGHTA and CDR2 FQGTGA. V dropped 5 bases and J dropped 3; count of bases not matched to a gene: 6. The CDR3 sequence: CASSLTGNDYGYTF. Here the CDR3 DNA reads TGTGCCAGCAGCCTGACAGGGAACGACTATGGCTACACCTTC.

The V call is TRBV4-2, the J call TRBJ2-1; 12 positions agree with TRBD1. CDR1 and CDR2 (germline): LGHNA, YNFKEQ. The CDR3 has 15 amino acids. Trimming at V came to 4 bases and at J to 7 bases, leaving 5 bases not matched to a gene. In DNA, the CDR3 is TGTGCCAGCAGCCCCCCGGGACAGGGGGCAAATGAGCAGTTCTTC. Translation: CASSPPGQGANEQFF.

The chain carries TRBV6-6 and TRBJ1-1, with a tentative D call TRBD1 (6 bases). This CDR3 comprises 15 residues. V was trimmed by 1 base and J by 4 bases, leaving 13 bases between them. Germline assignment: CDR1 MNHNY and CDR2 SVGAGI (reference sequence). CDR3 sequence: CASSYYRDPSTEAFF. CDR3 DNA: TGTGCCAGCAGTTACTACAGGGACCCCAGCACTGAAGCTTTCTTT.

This clone occurred once. This CDR3 reads CASSLDRGSDEQYF. The DNA for the CDR3 is TGCGCCAGCAGCTTGGACAGGGGAAGTGACGAGCAGTACTTC. V usage is TRBV5-1 and J usage is TRBJ2-7, with 7 bases matching TRBD1. This CDR3 comprises 14 residues. J gave up 5 bases and V 0 bases, and 5 bases lay outside the gene matches. From germline, CDR1 is SGHRS and CDR2 YFSETQ.

Here the CDR3 reads CASSIVGSGADSPLHF. The CDR3 coding sequence is TGTGCCAGTAGTATAGTTGGATCAGGGGCAGATTCACCCCTCCACTTT. V gene TRBV19 combines with J gene TRBJ1-6; maybe TRBD1 (6 bases). Looked up from germline, CDR1 is LNHDA and CDR2 is SQIVND (reference sequence). This CDR3 region has 16 residues. The V and J ends lost 1 base and 8 bases respectively, with 15 bases between them.

The chain combines TRBV19 with TRBJ1-2; tentative D call: TRBD1 (5 bases). Between the trimmed V and J ends, which lost 4 bases and 5 bases, there was a span of 17 bases. The germline V gene has CDR1 LNHDA and CDR2 SQIVND (reference sequence). CDR3 length equals 15 residues. The CDR3 loop reads CASSTVGREWYGYTF. CDR3 in DNA: TGTGCCAGTAGTACAGTGGGCAGGGAATGGTATGGCTACACCTTC.

Only one count was recorded for this clone. The CDR3: CASSVGTGLENTEAFF. In DNA form, the CDR3 reads TGTGCCAGCAGCGTAGGGACAGGGTTAGAGAACACTGAAGCTTTCTTT. V usage is TRBV9 and J usage is TRBJ1-1, with TRBD1 identical over 8 bases. The germline V gene has CDR1 SGDLS and CDR2 YYNGEE. This CDR3 is 16 amino acids long. After removal of 0 bases from V and 1 base from J, the junction contained 5 bases not matched to a gene.

The chain has TRBV3-1 (or the pseudogene TRBV3-2) and TRBJ1-3; possible D gene TRBD1, 6 bases. Germline V gene data show CDR1 as LGHDT and CDR2 as YNNKEL (reference sequence). The ends were cut back, 0 bases at V and 7 bases at J, with 16 bases in the middle. The CDR3 extends over 16 amino acids. For the CDR3, the DNA is TGTGCCAGCAGCCAAGATGATGGACAGCTATGGAACACCATATATTTT. Translation: CASSQDDGQLWNTIYF.

This clone was seen more than once but under ten times. J is TRBJ2-1 and V is TRBV7-2; 10 bases fit TRBD1. The J segment lost 8 bases and the V segment lost 4 bases, leaving 8 bases of the junction unmatched. This CDR3 is 15 amino acids long. Germline lookup yields CDR1 SGHTA and CDR2 FQGNSA. CDR3 DNA: TGTGCCAGCAGCTCGCCGGGACAGGGGAAGGATGAGCAGTTCTTC. Translation gives CASSSPGQGKDEQFF.

J is TRBJ1-2 and V is TRBV25-1; D unclear. Germline V gene data show CDR1 as MGHDK and CDR2 as SYGVNS. This CDR3 has 14 amino acids. V gave up 2 bases and J gave up 4 bases, with 11 bases separating them. This CDR3 reads CASSEPGGLYGYTF. CDR3 DNA sequence: TGTGCCAGCAGTGAACCGGGAGGCCTCTATGGCTACACCTTC.

This chain connects TRBV5-6 to TRBJ2-3; a weak D match, TRBD1 (7 bases). V was shortened by 9 bases and J by 0 bases, with 17 bases between the two germline ends. Germline V gives CDR1 SGHDT, CDR2 YYEEEE. CDR3 length equals 15 residues. The CDR3 loop is CATKRSGGSTDTQYF. Written as DNA, the CDR3 is TGTGCCACAAAAAGATCAGGGGGGAGCACAGATACGCAGTATTTT.

The V gene is TRBV10-3, the J gene TRBJ1-5; 11 nucleotides match TRBD1. CDR3 length equals 15 residues. Trimming took 0 bases from V and 6 from J; bases not matched to a gene: 1. Germline CDR1 is ENHRY and CDR2 is SYGVKD. The CDR3 region is CAISESGTGGQPQHF. The CDR3 nucleotides read TGTGCCATCAGTGAGTCGGGGACAGGGGGTCAGCCCCAGCATTTT.

The rearrangement uses TRBV6-1 and TRBJ1-1, with D maybe TRBD1 (5 bases). Germline assignment: CDR1 MNHNS and CDR2 SASEGT. V gave up 0 bases and J gave up 7 bases, with 15 bases separating them. The CDR3 totals 15 residues. The CDR3 region has the DNA TGTGCCAGCAGTGAAGCGCGGAGGGGTGAGTATGAAGCTTTCTTT. Residues: CASSEARRGEYEAFF.

The rearrangement links TRBV10-3 to TRBJ1-3, with 9 positions matching TRBD1. The germline gives CDR1 ENHRY, CDR2 SYGVKD. The CDR3 is 15 residues long. J gave up 2 bases and V 7 bases, and 6 bases lay outside the gene matches. Written as DNA, the CDR3 is TGTGCCATCACTCCGGGACAGGGCCCTGGAAACACCATATATTTT. Amino acid sequence: CAITPGQGPGNTIYF.

The chain employs TRBV11-2 and TRBJ2-7; TRBD2 matches 13 bases. The CDR3 has 18 residues. V shed 5 bases and J 4 bases; nucleotides not matched to a gene: 14. CDR1 is SGHAT and CDR2 is FQNNGV in the germline V gene. This CDR3 is CASSITRLAGGQLYEQYF. The CDR3 DNA sequence: TGTGCCAGCAGCATAACCAGACTAGCGGGGGGCCAACTATACGAGCAGTACTTC.

The chain uses TRBV6-2 or TRBV6-3 and TRBJ1-1; D is perhaps TRBD1 (5 bases). Germline values: CDR1 MNHEY, CDR2 SVGEGT. V was cut by 2 bases and J by 1 base, with 14 bases left in between. The CDR3 totals 16 residues. The CDR3, as DNA: TGTGCCAGCAGTTACCCGGCAGGGAGGTGGAACACTGAAGCTTTCTTT. This sequence encodes CASSYPAGRWNTEAFF.

V gene TRBV10-3 combines with J gene TRBJ2-7; TRBD2 is a possible D gene (5 bases). The germline V gene encodes CDR1 ENHRY and CDR2 SYGVKD. Deletions cut 0 bases from V and 3 bases from J, with 12 bases between. CDR3 length: 15 amino acids. The DNA for the CDR3 is TGTGCCATCAGTGAGTCGACGGGGATCGACTACGAGCAGTACTTC. Its protein is CAISESTGIDYEQYF.

The chain couples TRBV5-4 to TRBJ2-2; no reliable D call. V was cut by 4 bases and J by 1 base, with 8 bases left in between. Germline loops: CDR1 SGHNT, CDR2 YYREEE (reference sequence). The CDR3 is made up of 14 amino acids. The CDR3 DNA reads TGTGCCAGCAGCACAGACAAGAACACCGGGGAGCTGTTTTTT. Its protein product is CASSTDKNTGELFF.

This chain uses TRBV15 with TRBJ2-5, with D perhaps matching TRBD2 (6 bases). This CDR3 is built from 13 residues. The V gene's germline CDR1 is LNHNV and CDR2 YYDKDF (reference sequence). Trimming shortened V by 5 bases and J by 1 base, and 8 bases separated the two germline ends. The CDR3: CATSVGGQETQYF. DNA for the CDR3: TGTGCCACCAGCGTGGGGGGCCAAGAGACCCAGTACTTC.

Only a few counts were recorded for this clone. The chain links TRBV3-1 (or the pseudogene TRBV3-2) to TRBJ2-3; TRBD2 agrees at 13 bases. This CDR3 has 16 residues. Trimming cost V 3 bases and J 6 bases; bases outside gene matches: 6. Germline values: CDR1 LGHDT, CDR2 YNNKEL (reference sequence). CDR3 sequence: CASSHLLAGGGDTQYF. The CDR3 region has the DNA TGTGCCAGCAGCCACCTACTAGCGGGGGGGGGCGATACGCAGTATTTT.

The CDR3 sequence is CASSSGKGNSPLHF. Written as DNA, the CDR3 is TGTGCCAGCAGTTCAGGGAAGGGGAATTCACCCCTCCACTTT. The V gene is TRBV6-5, the J gene TRBJ1-6, with D perhaps matching TRBD1 (5 bases). CDR1 and CDR2 from the germline V gene are MNHEY and SVGAGI. The V end was cut by 4 bases, the J end by 7 bases, with 11 bases between. This CDR3 has 14 amino acids.

The CDR3, as DNA: TGTGCCTGTTCTCTCAGGGGGCTGGCCCTCCACTTT. Amino acids: CACSLRGLALHF. The V call is TRBV30, the J call TRBJ1-6; 8 nucleotides line up with TRBD1. Germline lookup yields CDR1 GTSNPN and CDR2 SVGIG (reference sequence). V was clipped by 6 bases and J by 14 bases; unmatched bases: 9. CDR3 size: 12 residues.

The chain employs TRBV6-5 and TRBJ2-7; 8 bases align to TRBD1. Germline values: CDR1 MNHEY, CDR2 SVGAGI. The CDR3 sequence is 14 residues long. Losses at the gene ends were 5 bases for V and 8 bases for J; bases not matched to a gene: 11. CDR3 region: CASSHRTGKEKQYF. The CDR3 nucleotides are TGTGCCAGCAGTCATCGGACAGGGAAAGAAAAGCAGTACTTC.

This clone was counted at least ten times. This chain joins TRBV13 and TRBJ2-7, with D perhaps TRBD1 (6 bases). This CDR3 is 12 amino acids long. V dropped 4 bases and J dropped 5 bases, with 9 bases sitting between them. Germline assignment: CDR1 PRHDT and CDR2 FYEKMQ (reference sequence). The chain's CDR3 is CASSSGHHEQYF. In DNA form, the CDR3 reads TGTGCCAGCAGCTCGGGACATCACGAGCAGTACTTC.

This clone was seen only once. The CDR3 sequence is CASGLEAGTEAFF. The CDR3 DNA reads TGTGCTAGTGGTTTGGAAGCGGGCACTGAAGCTTTCTTT. The chain links TRBV12-5 to TRBJ1-1; D remains ambiguous. Germline V gene lookup returns CDR1 LGHNT and CDR2 FRNRAP. The CDR3 length is 13 residues. V was pared by 1 base and J by 4 bases, with 7 bases between.

The rearrangement uses TRBV5-6 and TRBJ1-1, with 7 nucleotides matching TRBD1. The CDR3 extends over 14 amino acids. Germline CDR1 is SGHDT and CDR2 is YYEEEE. The V gene end was trimmed by 6 bases and the J gene end by 4 bases; junction bases not matched to a gene: 9. The CDR3 DNA reads as TGTGCCAGCATAGAAACAGGGGTGGGCACTGAAGCTTTCTTT. This translates into CASIETGVGTEAFF.

The J gene is TRBJ1-4, the V gene TRBV3-1 (or the pseudogene TRBV3-2); TRBD1 aligns across 8 bases. Germline lookup yields CDR1 LGHDT and CDR2 YNNKEL (reference sequence). The junction had 7 bases not matched to a gene; V was cut back by 4 bases and J by 6 bases. This CDR3 spans 15 amino acids. CDR3 DNA: TGTGCCAGCAGCCCCCGACAGGGGTCCCATGAAAAACTGTTTTTT. It encodes CASSPRQGSHEKLFF.